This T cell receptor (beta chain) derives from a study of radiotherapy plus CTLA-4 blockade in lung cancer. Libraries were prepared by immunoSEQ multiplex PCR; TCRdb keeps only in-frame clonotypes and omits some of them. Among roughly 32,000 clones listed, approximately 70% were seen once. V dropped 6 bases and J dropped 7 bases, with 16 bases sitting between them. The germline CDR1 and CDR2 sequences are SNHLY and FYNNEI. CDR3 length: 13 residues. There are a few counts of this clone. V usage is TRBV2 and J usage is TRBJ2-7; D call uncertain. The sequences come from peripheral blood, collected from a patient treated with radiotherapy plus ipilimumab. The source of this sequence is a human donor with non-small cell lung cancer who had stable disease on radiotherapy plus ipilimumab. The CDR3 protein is CASRPVLSWEQYF. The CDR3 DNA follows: TGTGCCAGCAGACCGGTACTGTCGTGGGAGCAGTACTTC.